This T cell receptor beta chain was observed in a study of blood T cell repertoires in COVID-19. Study-level background: The origin of the acute and convalescent COVID-19 samples was the United States, Italy and Spain. In each case, the material was cDNA or gDNA derived from T cells, B-cell-depleted T cells, or PBMCs.

In the authors' workflow: Amplification of reference gene primers was used by the study to estimate nucleated cell counts. Assay: immunoSEQ multiplex PCR; the TCRdb copy retains only in-frame clones and omits some. From that table come the V and J calls and clone size; the DNA was used to work out D and trimming. Of about 140,000 clones detected, more than 60% appear once; the ten largest clones hold roughly 10%. In germline, CDR1 is SGDLS, CDR2 YYNGEE. With V trimmed by 4 bases and J by 3 bases, 3 bases remained unmatched. CDR3 size: 14 residues. The TCR comes from a woman between 45 and 60 years old with active or convalescent COVID-19. The sequencing sample was made of peripheral blood. The chain carries TRBV9 and TRBJ1-2; TRBD1 matches at 10 bases. The DNA of the CDR3 is TGTGCCAGCAGCAAGGACAGGGGGGACTATGGCTACACCTTC. Translated: CASSKDRGDYGYTF.